This T cell receptor beta chain came from a study of CD8 T cell repertoires and HIV-1 epitope variants. Study summary: T cells were stimulated with Twenty-five Gag and Nef peptides separately. Epitopes were three Gag families plus Nef HW9 and YT9.

Germline values: CDR1 SGHRS, CDR2 YFSETQ. V shed 0 bases and J shed 7 bases, with 14 bases lying between them. This CDR3 has 14 residues. Regarding the study as a whole: Nine or ten antigen-specific TCR beta clonotypes were found; roughly six seemed cross-reactive to variants.

TCR beta CDR3 was sequenced at survey depth on immunoSEQ. Assay used: immunoSEQ multiplex PCR; TCRdb lists only in-frame clones, some missing. The sample has 4,500 to 6,000 clones, less than 75% seen once; the top ten hold roughly two fifths. Concerning this clone itself: No antigen is known for it.

This clonotype originated in a male donor with HIV. J is TRBJ2-7 and V is TRBV5-1; no clear D. Sequencing input: cultured CD8+ T cells derived from PBMCs. In nucleotides, the CDR3 is TGCGCCAGCAGCTTGGGTGGGGAATACTCGGAGCAGTACTTC. Protein product: CASSLGGEYSEQYF.